The clone carrying this T cell receptor (beta chain) is a singleton in its sample. Its antigen is still unknown. This entry is derived from a study of OX40 agonist ivuxolimab in advanced cancers. In the study overall: Allowance was made for prior anti-PD-1, anti-PD-L1 or anti-CTLA-4 therapy, and approximately 40% had some. Partial responses were achieved by three patients, one with hepatocellular carcinoma and two with cutaneous melanoma. Study-level findings and limits: At 0.1 to 3.0 mg/kg, clonal expansion of CD4+ and CD8+ blood T cells had occurred by week 6. With doses of 0.1-3.0 mg/kg, partial responders showed among the lowest clonal expansion.

This table comes from immunoSEQ multiplex PCR, and its TCRdb copy is limited to in-frame clones, with some not included. Counted here are roughly 100,000 clones, just under 90% occurring once; the ten biggest clones make up 6.5% to 9%. This CDR3 is built from 15 residues. Looked up from germline, CDR1 is LNHDA and CDR2 is SQIVND (reference sequence). V gave up 3 bases and J gave up 3 bases, with 15 bases separating them. The J gene is TRBJ2-7, the V gene TRBV19; D uncertain. The sequence was obtained from an adult with an advanced solid tumor such as melanoma, head and neck, liver or kidney cancer. The specimen was CD4+ or CD8+ T cells sorted from blood, collected in a trial of the OX40 agonist ivuxolimab. The CDR3 coding sequence is TGTGCCAGTAGTATTTTAGGCGGAACTTACTACGAGCAGTACTTC. Its translation is CASSILGGTYYEQYF.